The clone carrying this TCR beta chain was counted at least ten times. The sample belongs to a study of T cells in Graves' hyperthyroidism and ophthalmopathy. The V end lost 3 bases, the J end lost 5 bases, and 13 bases lay between the germline ends. The CDR3 is made up of 13 amino acids. Germline V CDR1 and CDR2: GTSNPN, SVGIG (reference sequence). Hyperthyroidism had been newly diagnosed in patients aged 18 to 65, and its duration was under 2 months. What was amplified from RNA transcripts were TCR beta CDR3 regions. An initial round of RT-PCR targeting the TCR CDR3 relied on the HTBI primer set. One entry per CDR3 protein, called by TCRdb with MiXCR from the multiplex PCR reads. The repertoire holds about 290,000 distinct CDR3 sequences, with around 15% as singletons.

Sequencing used blood. This TCR derives from a woman in her 40s with Graves' hyperthyroidism. This chain joins TRBV30 and TRBJ1-1, with D maybe TRBD1 (5 bases). CDR3 in DNA: TGTGCCTGGAGGGCAGGGCACGTTACTGAAGCTTTCTTT. This gives the protein CAWRAGHVTEAFF.